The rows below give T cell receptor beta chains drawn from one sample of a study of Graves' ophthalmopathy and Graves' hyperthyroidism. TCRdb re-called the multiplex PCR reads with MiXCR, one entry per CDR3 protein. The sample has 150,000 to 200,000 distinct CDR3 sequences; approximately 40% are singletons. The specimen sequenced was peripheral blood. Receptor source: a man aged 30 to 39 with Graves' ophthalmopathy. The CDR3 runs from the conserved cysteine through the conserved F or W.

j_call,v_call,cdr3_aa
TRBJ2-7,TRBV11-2,CASSYPGQGFGQYF
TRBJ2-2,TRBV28,CASSLIGELFF
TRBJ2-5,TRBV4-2,CASSQGLAGGPQETQYF
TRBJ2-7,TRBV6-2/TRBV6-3,CASSYSSFGTKTYEQYF
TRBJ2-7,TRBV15,CATSRVTSSYEQYF
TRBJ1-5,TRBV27,CASSPLAGANQPQHF
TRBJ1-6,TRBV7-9,CASSQTSGLNSPLHF
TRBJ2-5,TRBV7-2,CASSFWTSGRETQYF
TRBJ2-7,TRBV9,CASSPEGTSGEGAYEQYF
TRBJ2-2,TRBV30,CAWGATGELFF
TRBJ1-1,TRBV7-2,CASSLAAGSRMNTEAFF
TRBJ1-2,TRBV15,CATSGLPGQGAEYYGYTF
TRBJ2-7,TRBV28,CASSLGGFLGEQYF
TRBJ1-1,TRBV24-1,CATSDTGQGNTEAFF
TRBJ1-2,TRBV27,CASSSTPGGYGYTF
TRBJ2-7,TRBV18,CASSPSDTREQYF
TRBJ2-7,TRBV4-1,CASSQAPASGYEQYF
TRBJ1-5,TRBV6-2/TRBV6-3,CASRPRDRINQPQHF
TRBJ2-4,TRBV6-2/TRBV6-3,CASMQGGKNIQYF
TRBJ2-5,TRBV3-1,CASSQPGKETQYF
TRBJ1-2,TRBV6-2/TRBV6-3,CASRVYDRSYGYTF
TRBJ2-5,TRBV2,CASSVTSGSGKTQYF
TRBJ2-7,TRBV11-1,CASSSMGPPGPYEQYF
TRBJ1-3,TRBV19,CATRGQGVGNTIYF
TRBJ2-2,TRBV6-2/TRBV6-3,CASSYRTSGRTGELFF
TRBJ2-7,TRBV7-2,CASSLAPGEASEQYF
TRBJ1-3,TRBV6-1,CASSPRDGDTIYF
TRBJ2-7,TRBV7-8,CASSLAAGNYEQYF
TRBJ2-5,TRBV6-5,CASSYSGATQETQYF
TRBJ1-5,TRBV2,CATTGGPSNQPQHF
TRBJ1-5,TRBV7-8,CASSVRWDRGSNQPQHF
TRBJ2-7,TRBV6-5,CASSYQHGSSYEQYF
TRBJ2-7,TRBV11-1,CASSFPAGGSSYEQYF
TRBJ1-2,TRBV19,CASSIVLGEIGYTF
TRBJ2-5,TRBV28,CASSRTGLAGGETQYF
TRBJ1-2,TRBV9,CASSAIESGTTYGYTF
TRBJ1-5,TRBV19,CASSMTRGLSNQPQHF
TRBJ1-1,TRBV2,CASTLQGYTEAFF
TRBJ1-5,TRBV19,CASSQGNKQPQHF
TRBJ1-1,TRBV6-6,CASSPGGGRGVTFF
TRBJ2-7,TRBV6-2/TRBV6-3,CASTPGRGYEQYF